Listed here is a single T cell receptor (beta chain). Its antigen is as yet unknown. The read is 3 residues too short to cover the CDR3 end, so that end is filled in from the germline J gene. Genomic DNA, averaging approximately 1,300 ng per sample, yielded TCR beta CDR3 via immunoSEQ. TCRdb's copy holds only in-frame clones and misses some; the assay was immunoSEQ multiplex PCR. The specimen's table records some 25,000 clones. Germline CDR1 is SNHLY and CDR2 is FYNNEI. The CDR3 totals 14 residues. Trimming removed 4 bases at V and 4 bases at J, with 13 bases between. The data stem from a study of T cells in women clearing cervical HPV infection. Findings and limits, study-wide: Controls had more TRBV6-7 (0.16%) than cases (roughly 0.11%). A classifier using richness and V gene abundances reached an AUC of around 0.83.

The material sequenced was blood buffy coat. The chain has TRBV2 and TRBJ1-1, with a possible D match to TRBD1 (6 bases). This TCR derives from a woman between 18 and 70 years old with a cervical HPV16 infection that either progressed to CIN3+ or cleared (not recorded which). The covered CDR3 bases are TGTGCCAGCAGTGCAGAACAGGGTGGCACTGAA. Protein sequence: CASSAEQGGTE. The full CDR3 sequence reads CASSAEQGGTEAFF.